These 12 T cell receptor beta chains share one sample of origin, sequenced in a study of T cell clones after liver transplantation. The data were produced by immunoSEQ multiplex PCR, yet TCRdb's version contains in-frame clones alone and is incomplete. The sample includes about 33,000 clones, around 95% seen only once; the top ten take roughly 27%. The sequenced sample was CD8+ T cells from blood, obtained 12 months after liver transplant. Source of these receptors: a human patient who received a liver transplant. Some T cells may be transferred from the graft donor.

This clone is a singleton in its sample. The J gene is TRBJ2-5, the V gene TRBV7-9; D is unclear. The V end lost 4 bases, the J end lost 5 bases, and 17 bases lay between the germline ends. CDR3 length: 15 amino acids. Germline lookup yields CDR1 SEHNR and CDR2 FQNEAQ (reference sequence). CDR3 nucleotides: TGTGCCAGCAGCTCTACAGACCCGATAGAGGAGACCCAGTACTTC. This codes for CASSSTDPIEETQYF.

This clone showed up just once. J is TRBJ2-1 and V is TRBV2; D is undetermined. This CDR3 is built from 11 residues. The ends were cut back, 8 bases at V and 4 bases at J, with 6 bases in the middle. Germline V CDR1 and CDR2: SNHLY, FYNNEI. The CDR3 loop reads CASLRYNEQFF. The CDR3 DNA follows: TGTGCCAGCTTACGATACAATGAGCAGTTCTTC.

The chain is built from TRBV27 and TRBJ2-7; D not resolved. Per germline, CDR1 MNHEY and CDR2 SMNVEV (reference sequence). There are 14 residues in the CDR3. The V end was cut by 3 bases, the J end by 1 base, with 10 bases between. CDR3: CASSLVGNSYEQYF. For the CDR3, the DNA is TGTGCCAGCAGTTTGGTGGGAAATTCCTACGAGCAGTACTTC.

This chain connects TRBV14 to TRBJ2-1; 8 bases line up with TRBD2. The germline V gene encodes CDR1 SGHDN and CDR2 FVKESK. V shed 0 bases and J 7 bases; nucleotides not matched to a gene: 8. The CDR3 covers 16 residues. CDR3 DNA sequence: TGTGCCAGCAGCCAAGAAGGACTAGCCGGCTGGAATGAGCAGTTCTTC. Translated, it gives CASSQEGLAGWNEQFF. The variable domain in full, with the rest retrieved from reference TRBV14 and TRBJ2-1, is EAGVTQFPSHSVIEKGQTVTLRCDPISGHDNLYWYRRVMGKEIKFLLHFVKESKQDESGMPNNRFLAERTGGTYSTLKVQPAELEDSGVYFCASSQEGLAGWNEQFFGPGTRLTVL.

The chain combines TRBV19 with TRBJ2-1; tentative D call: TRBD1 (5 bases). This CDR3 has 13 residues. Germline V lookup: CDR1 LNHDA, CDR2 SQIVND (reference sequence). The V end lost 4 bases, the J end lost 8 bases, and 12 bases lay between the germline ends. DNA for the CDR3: TGTGCCAGTAGTACTCAGGGAAACGATGAGCAGTTCTTC. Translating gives CASSTQGNDEQFF.

CDR3 region: CASSFSGTGDLTFEQYF. CDR3 coding DNA: TGTGCCAGCAGCTTTTCCGGGACAGGGGACCTTACGTTCGAGCAGTACTTC. V usage is TRBV9 and J usage is TRBJ2-7; 10 positions agree with TRBD1. This CDR3 region has 17 residues. Trimming removed 4 bases from V and 6 bases from J; junction bases left unmatched: 16. Germline V gives CDR1 SGDLS, CDR2 YYNGEE. Full variable domain (remainder filled in from reference TRBV9 and TRBJ2-7): DSGVTQTPKHLITATGQRVTLRCSPRSGDLSVYWYQQSLDQGLQFLIQYYNGEERAKGNILERFSAQQFPDLHSELNLSSLELGDSALYFCASSFSGTGDLTFEQYFGPGTRLTVT.

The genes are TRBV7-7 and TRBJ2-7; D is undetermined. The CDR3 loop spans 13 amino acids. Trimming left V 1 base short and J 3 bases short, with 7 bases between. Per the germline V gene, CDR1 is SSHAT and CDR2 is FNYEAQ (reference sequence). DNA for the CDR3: TGTGCCAGCAGCTTAGGACCCAACTACGAGCAGTACTTC. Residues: CASSLGPNYEQYF.

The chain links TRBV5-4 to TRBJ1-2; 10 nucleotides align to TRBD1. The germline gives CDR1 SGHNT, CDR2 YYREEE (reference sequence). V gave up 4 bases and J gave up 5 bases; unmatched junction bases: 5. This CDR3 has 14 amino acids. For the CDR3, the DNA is TGTGCCAGCAGCGGACCGGGACAGGGGTATGGCTACACCTTC. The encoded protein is CASSGPGQGYGYTF.

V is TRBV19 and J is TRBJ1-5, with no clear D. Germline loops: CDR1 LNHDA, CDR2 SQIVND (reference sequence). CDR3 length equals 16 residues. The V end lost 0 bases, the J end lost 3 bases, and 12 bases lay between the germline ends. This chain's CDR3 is CASSIEWVSYNQPQHF. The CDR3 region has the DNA TGTGCCAGTAGTATAGAGTGGGTTAGCTACAATCAGCCCCAGCATTTT.

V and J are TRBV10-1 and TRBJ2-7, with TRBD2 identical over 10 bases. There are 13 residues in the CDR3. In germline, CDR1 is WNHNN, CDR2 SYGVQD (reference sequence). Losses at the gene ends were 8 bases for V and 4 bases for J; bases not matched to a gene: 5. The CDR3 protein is CASWTSGEYEQYF. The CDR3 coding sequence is TGCGCCAGCTGGACTAGCGGAGAGTACGAGCAGTACTTC.

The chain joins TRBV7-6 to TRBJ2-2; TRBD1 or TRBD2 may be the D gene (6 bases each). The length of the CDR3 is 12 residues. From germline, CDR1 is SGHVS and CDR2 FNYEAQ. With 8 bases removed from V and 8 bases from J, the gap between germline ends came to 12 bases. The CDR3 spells CASEGGTGELFF. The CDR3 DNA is TGTGCCAGCGAGGGGGGCACAGGGGAGCTGTTTTTT.

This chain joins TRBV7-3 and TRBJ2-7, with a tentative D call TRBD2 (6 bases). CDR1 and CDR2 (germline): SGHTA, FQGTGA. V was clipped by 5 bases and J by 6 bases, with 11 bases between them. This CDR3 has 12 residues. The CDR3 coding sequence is TGTGCCAGCAGCCCGGGGGTTGGCGAGCAGTACTTC. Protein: CASSPGVGEQYF.